This T cell receptor beta chain was obtained from a study of T cell changes during pregnancy in multiple sclerosis (dated by TCRdb to the late 2010s). Context from the whole study: In women with multiple sclerosis, the researchers looked at how the T cell repertoire shifted as pregnancy progressed.

Per the germline V gene (reference sequence), SGHKS is the CDR1 and YYEKEE is the CDR2. The CDR3, from cysteine to phenylalanine, totals 12 residues. Of all the DNA, just the CDR3 is kept, 36 bases in frame from base 1. V and J lose 4 bases and 7 bases, and a span of 11 bases separates them. The method was the immunoSEQ multiplex PCR assay. TCRdb provides this immuneACCESS table in a form limited to in-frame rearrangements. Some clones are lacking; in checked studies, under half of them reflect an unresolved V gene, and why the rest are absent is not known. The sample contains around 75,000 clones, 70% to 90% of them found a single time. About 1% of the sample is taken by the ten largest. On this clone: Its cognate antigen has yet to be identified. Base qualities are missing; no much larger clone stands one base away.

The source is a female donor in good health, enrolled as a control in a pregnancy study. The starting material was peripheral blood, obtained in the first trimester of pregnancy. The chain links TRBV5-5 with TRBJ1-2; the D gene lacks a confident call. The CDR3: CASSPRVGGYTF. At the DNA level, the sequence is TGTGCCAGCAGCCCACGGGTGGGTGGCTACACCTTC.